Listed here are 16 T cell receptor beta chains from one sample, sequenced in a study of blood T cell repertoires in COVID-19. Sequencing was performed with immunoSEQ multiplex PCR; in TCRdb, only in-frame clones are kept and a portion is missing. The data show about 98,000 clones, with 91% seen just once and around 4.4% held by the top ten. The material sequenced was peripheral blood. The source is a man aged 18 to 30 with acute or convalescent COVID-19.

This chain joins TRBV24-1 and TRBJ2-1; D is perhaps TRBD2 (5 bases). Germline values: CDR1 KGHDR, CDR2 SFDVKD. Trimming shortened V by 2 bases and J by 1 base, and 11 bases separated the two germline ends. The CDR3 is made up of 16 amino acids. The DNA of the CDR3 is TGTGCCACCAGTGATTCCGCGGGCGGTTCCTACAATGAGCAGTTCTTC. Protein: CATSDSAGGSYNEQFF.

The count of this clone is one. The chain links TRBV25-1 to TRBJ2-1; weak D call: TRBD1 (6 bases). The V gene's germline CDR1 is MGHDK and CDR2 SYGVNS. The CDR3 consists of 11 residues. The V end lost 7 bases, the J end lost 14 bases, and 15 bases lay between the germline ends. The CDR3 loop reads CASTGNRVEFF. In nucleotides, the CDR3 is TGTGCCAGCACCGGGAACAGGGTGGAGTTCTTC.

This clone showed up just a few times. The CDR3 DNA is TGTGCCAGCAGTGAACCGACAGGGGGGGGATTAGAAGCTTTCTTT. Residues: CASSEPTGGGLEAFF. The rearrangement joins TRBV6-1 to TRBJ1-1, with 9 bases aligning to TRBD1. Trimming cost V 2 bases and J 8 bases; bases outside gene matches: 9. The CDR3 is 15 residues long. CDR1 is MNHNS and CDR2 is SASEGT in the germline V gene.

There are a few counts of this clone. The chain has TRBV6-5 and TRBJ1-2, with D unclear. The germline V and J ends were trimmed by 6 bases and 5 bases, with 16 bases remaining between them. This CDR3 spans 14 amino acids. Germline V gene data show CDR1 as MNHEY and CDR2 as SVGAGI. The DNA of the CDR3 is TGTGCCAGCAGCCCAAAGTCAGGCTCGTATGGCTACACCTTC. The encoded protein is CASSPKSGSYGYTF.

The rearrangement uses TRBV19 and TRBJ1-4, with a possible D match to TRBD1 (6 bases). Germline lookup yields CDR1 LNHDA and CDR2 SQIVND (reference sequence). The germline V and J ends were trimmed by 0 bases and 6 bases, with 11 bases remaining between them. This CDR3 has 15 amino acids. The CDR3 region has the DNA TGTGCCAGTAGTATAGAGGGGGCGAAGGATGAAAAACTGTTTTTT. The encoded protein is CASSIEGAKDEKLFF.

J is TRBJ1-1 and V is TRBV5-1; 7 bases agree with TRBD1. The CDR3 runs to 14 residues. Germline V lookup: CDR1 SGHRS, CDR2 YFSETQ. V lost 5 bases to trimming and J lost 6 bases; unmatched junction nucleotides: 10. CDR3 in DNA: TGCGCCAGCAGAGAAACAGGGGTTAGGGCTGAAGCTTTCTTT. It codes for CASRETGVRAEAFF.

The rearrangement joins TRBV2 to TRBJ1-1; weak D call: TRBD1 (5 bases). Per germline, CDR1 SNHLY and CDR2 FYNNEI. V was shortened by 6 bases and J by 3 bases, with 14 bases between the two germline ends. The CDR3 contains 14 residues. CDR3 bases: TGTGCCAGCAGGAGAGCTACAGGTCACACTGAAGCTTTCTTT. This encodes CASRRATGHTEAFF.

Here the CDR3 reads CASSSLADTDTQYF. CDR3 bases: TGTGCCAGCAGCTCACTAGCGGACACAGATACGCAGTATTTT. The V and J genes are TRBV4-2 and TRBJ2-3; 8 bases are a match to TRBD2. This CDR3 region has 14 residues. J was trimmed by 2 bases and V by 5 bases; bases with no gene match: 3. Germline V gene sequence: CDR1 LGHNA, CDR2 YNFKEQ.

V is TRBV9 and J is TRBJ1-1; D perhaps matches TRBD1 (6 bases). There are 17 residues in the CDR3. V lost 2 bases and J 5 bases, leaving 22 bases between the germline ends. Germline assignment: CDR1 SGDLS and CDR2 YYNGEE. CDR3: CASSVAPRDRIRTEAFF. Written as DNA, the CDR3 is TGTGCCAGCAGCGTCGCGCCGAGAGACAGGATACGAACTGAAGCTTTCTTT. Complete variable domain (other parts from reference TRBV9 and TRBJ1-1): DSGVTQTPKHLITATGQRVTLRCSPRSGDLSVYWYQQSLDQGLQFLIQYYNGEERAKGNILERFSAQQFPDLHSELNLSSLELGDSALYFCASSVAPRDRIRTEAFFGQGTRLTVV.

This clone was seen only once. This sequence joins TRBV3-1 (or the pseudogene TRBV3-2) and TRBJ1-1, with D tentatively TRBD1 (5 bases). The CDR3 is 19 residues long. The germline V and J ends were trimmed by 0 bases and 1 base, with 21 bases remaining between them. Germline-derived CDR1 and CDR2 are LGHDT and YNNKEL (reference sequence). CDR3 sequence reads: CASSQDAWGEDTKNTEAFF. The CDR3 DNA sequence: TGTGCCAGCAGCCAAGATGCGTGGGGTGAGGACACCAAGAACACTGAAGCTTTCTTT.

The CDR3 is CATSGTRYNSPLHF. CDR3 nucleotides: TGTGCCACCAGCGGGACACGCTATAATTCACCCCTCCACTTT. This chain links TRBV15 with TRBJ1-6; TRBD1 might be the D (6 bases). Germline V gene lookup returns CDR1 LNHNV and CDR2 YYDKDF (reference sequence). Trimming left V 5 bases short and J 3 bases short, with 8 bases between. The CDR3 totals 14 residues.

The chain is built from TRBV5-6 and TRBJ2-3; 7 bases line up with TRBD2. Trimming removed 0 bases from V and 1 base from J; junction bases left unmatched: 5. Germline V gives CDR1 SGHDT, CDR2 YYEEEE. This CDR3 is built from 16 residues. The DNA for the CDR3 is TGTGCCAGCAGCTTGGTGCTAGCGGAAGGCACAGATACGCAGTATTTT. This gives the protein CASSLVLAEGTDTQYF.

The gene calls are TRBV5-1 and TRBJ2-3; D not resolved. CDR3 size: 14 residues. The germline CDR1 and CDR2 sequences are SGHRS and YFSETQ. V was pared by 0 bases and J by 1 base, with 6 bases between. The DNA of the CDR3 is TGCGCCAGCAGCTTGGTGAGCGGCACAGATACGCAGTATTTT. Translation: CASSLVSGTDTQYF.

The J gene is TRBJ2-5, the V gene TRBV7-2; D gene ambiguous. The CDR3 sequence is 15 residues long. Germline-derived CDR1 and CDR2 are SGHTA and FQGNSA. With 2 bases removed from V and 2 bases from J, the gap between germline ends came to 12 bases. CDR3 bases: TGTGCCAGCAGCTTATGGTTAGATTCGCAAGAGACCCAGTACTTC. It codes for CASSLWLDSQETQYF.

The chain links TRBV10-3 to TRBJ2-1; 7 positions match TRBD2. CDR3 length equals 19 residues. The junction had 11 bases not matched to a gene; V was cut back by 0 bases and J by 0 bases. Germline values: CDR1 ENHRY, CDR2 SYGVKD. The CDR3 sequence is CAISESGRSGSSSYNEQFF. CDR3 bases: TGTGCCATCAGTGAGTCCGGTCGTAGCGGGTCGTCCTCCTACAATGAGCAGTTCTTC.

The CDR3 region has the DNA TGTGCCAGCTCACCACTGGGACAGGGCCATCCGAATCAGCCCCAGCATTTT. It encodes CASSPLGQGHPNQPQHF. The rearrangement uses TRBV18 and TRBJ1-5, with 9 bases matching TRBD1. The V gene's germline CDR1 is KGHSH and CDR2 LQKENI. This CDR3 contains 17 residues. V shed 1 base, J shed 4 bases, and the junction held 8 bases outside the gene matches.